The 21 T cell receptor beta chains below all came from one sample that was sequenced in a study of T-cell reconstitution after alpha-beta-depleted transplantation in children (dated by TCRdb to the mid-2010s). The sample's treatment or condition label, decoded: allogeneic hematopoietic cell transplantation with graft depleted of TCRalphabeta T cells and CD19 B cells. Libraries were prepared through PCR. The instrument was an Illumina HiSeq 2500. To normalize quantification of the TCRbeta repertoire, the TCR libraries were built with molecular barcoding that relied on unique molecular identifiers. The public reads were run again by TCRdb, first through fastp at Q25 and then through MiXCR, and only productive beta chains were kept. Rows merge per CDR3 protein into single entries with the most common DNA and genes. This sample comprises roughly 500,000 distinct CDR3 sequences, about 11% of them detected only once. The top ten constitute around 2.2% of the sample.

The specimen comprised PBMCs, sampled before TCRalphabeta/CD19-depleted stem cell transplant. The receptors come from a child aged 2 to 10 with inherited bone marrow failure, due to receive a stem cell transplant.

This clonotype was counted many times. This chain connects TRBV29-1 to TRBJ1-2, with D perhaps matching TRBD1 (5 bases). The CDR3 has 12 amino acids. The V and J ends lost 5 bases and 4 bases respectively, with 11 bases between them. Germline CDR1 and CDR2: SQVTM and ANQGSEA. CDR3 sequence: CSVLQGPYGYTF. DNA for the CDR3: TGCAGCGTTTTGCAGGGCCCCTATGGCTACACCTTC.

The table lists this clonotype with many counts. This chain uses TRBV11-2 with TRBJ2-4; 11 bases fit TRBD1. This CDR3 has 14 amino acids. Germline V gene lookup returns CDR1 SGHAT and CDR2 FQNNGV. V dropped 1 base and J dropped 7; count of bases not matched to a gene: 0. CDR3 in DNA: TGTGCCAGCAGCTTAGGGACAGGGGGCAACATTCAGTACTTC. This translates into CASSLGTGGNIQYF.

There are many counts of this clonotype. This chain joins TRBV10-3 and TRBJ2-2; 12 bases agree with TRBD1. Trimming cost V 4 bases and J 6 bases; bases outside gene matches: 6. Germline-derived CDR1 and CDR2 are ENHRY and SYGVKD. The CDR3 sequence is 16 residues long. CDR3 in amino acids: CAISAPGQGAAGELFF. CDR3 DNA: TGTGCCATCAGTGCCCCGGGACAGGGGGCCGCCGGGGAGCTGTTTTTT.

This clonotype occurred many times. V gene TRBV25-1 combines with J gene TRBJ2-1; TRBD2 aligns across 11 bases. The CDR3 consists of 16 residues. Germline V lookup: CDR1 MGHDK, CDR2 SYGVNS. Germline trimming cut 3 bases from V and 3 bases from J; bases unmatched to any gene: 4. The CDR3 reads CASSDPTSGNYNEQFF. CDR3 bases: TGTGCCAGCAGTGACCCGACTAGCGGGAACTACAATGAGCAGTTCTTC.

The chain joins TRBV5-4 to TRBJ1-4; 8 nucleotides align to TRBD1. V shed 4 bases and J 0 bases; nucleotides not matched to a gene: 5. CDR3 length equals 16 residues. Per germline, CDR1 SGHNT and CDR2 YYREEE (reference sequence). CDR3 region: CASSPGTGATNEKLFF. The CDR3 DNA follows: TGTGCCAGCAGCCCAGGGACAGGCGCAACTAATGAAAAACTGTTTTTT. Combining the CDR3 with reference TRBV5-4 and TRBJ1-4 gives the whole variable domain ETGVTQSPTHLIKTRGQQVTLRCSSQSGHNTVSWYQQALGQGPQFIFQYYREEENGRGNFPPRFSGLQFPNYSSELNVNALELDDSALYLCASSPGTGATNEKLFFGSGTQLSVL.

This clonotype was counted many times. The V and J genes are TRBV20-1 and TRBJ1-5, with unresolved D. With 1 base removed from V and 5 bases from J, the gap between germline ends came to 12 bases. The CDR3 loop spans 14 amino acids. Germline V lookup: CDR1 DFQATT, CDR2 SNEGSKA (reference sequence). CDR3 sequence (DNA): TGCAGTGCTAGAGGTTTAGGGAGCGATCAGCCCCAGCATTTT. This codes for CSARGLGSDQPQHF.

This clonotype was found many times. V gene TRBV19 combines with J gene TRBJ2-1; D perhaps matches TRBD2 (6 bases). CDR3 length: 16 residues. V lost 2 bases and J lost 0, with 11 bases in between. The germline V gene has CDR1 LNHDA and CDR2 SQIVND (reference sequence). The CDR3 DNA sequence: TGTGCCAGTAGTATACGTGGGAGGCCCTCCTACAATGAGCAGTTCTTC. It translates to CASSIRGRPSYNEQFF. The variable domain in full, completed from reference TRBV19 and TRBJ2-1, reads DGGITQSPKYLFRKEGQNVTLSCEQNLNHDAMYWYRQDPGQGLRLIYYSQIVNDFQKGDIAEGYSVSREKKESFPLTVTSAQKNPTAFYLCASSIRGRPSYNEQFFGPGTRLTVL.

This clonotype has a count of ten or more. The chain couples TRBV10-3 to TRBJ2-3; D ambiguous. Germline lookup yields CDR1 ENHRY and CDR2 SYGVKD. With 3 bases removed from V and 5 bases from J, the gap between germline ends came to 9 bases. The CDR3 contains 13 residues. The chain's CDR3 is CAISDAAKDTQYF. As DNA, the CDR3 is TGTGCCATCAGTGACGCGGCTAAAGATACGCAGTATTTT.

Regarding this clonotype: This could be a read error, since a much larger clone is one nucleotide away. The gene calls are TRBV28 and TRBJ1-5, with D maybe TRBD1 (5 bases). The CDR3 totals 15 residues. Germline assignment: CDR1 MDHEN and CDR2 SYDVKM. The germline V and J ends were trimmed by 0 bases and 6 bases, with 12 bases remaining between them. CDR3 in amino acids: CASSLWGETIQPQHF. Written as DNA, the CDR3 is TGTGCCAGCAGTTTATGGGGGGAAACAATTCAGCCCCAGCATTTT. Complete variable domain (other parts from reference TRBV28 and TRBJ1-5): DVKVTQSSRYLVKRTGEKVFLECVQDMDHENMFWYRQDPGLGLRLIYFSYDVKMKEKGDIPEGYSVSREKKERFSLILESASTNQTSMYLCASSLWGETIQPQHFGDGTRLSIL.

This clonotype was detected many times. The V and J genes are TRBV10-3 and TRBJ2-7; possibly TRBD2 for D (6 bases). Deletions cut 3 bases from V and 2 bases from J, with 14 bases between. The CDR3 runs to 15 residues. The germline V gene has CDR1 ENHRY and CDR2 SYGVKD. The CDR3 nucleotides are TGTGCCATCAGTGACGCGTCGGGAGTCCCCTACGAGCAGTACTTC. Encoded protein: CAISDASGVPYEQYF.

At least ten counts were recorded for this clonotype. V and J are TRBV5-1 and TRBJ2-1; maybe TRBD1 (5 bases). Germline lookup yields CDR1 SGHRS and CDR2 YFSETQ. The CDR3 length is 18 residues. Trimming stripped 6 bases from V and 4 bases from J, with 26 bases between. The CDR3 protein is CASKSGHRGVDMYNEQFF. The CDR3 region has the DNA TGCGCCAGCAAATCCGGACACCGCGGAGTAGACATGTACAATGAGCAGTTCTTC.

This clonotype was observed at least ten times. The CDR3 is CASFRGRGYEQFF. The CDR3 DNA reads TGTGCCAGCTTCAGGGGGCGAGGTTATGAGCAGTTCTTC. This sequence joins TRBV12-3 or TRBV12-4 and TRBJ2-1, with TRBD1 matching over 8 bases. The CDR3 totals 13 residues. V trimming: 8 bases; J trimming: 8 bases; junction bases outside the gene matches: 8.

In its sample, this clonotype was seen many times. The chain uses TRBV10-3 and TRBJ2-5, with D possibly being TRBD2 (5 bases). Germline V lookup: CDR1 ENHRY, CDR2 SYGVKD. V lost 2 bases, J lost 5 bases, and 15 bases lay in between. The CDR3 has 15 residues. This CDR3 is CAISEALGRWETQYF. The CDR3 region has the DNA TGTGCCATCAGTGAGGCACTTGGGAGATGGGAGACCCAGTACTTC.

There are many counts of this clonotype. The V call is TRBV27, the J call TRBJ2-7; TRBD2 aligns across 7 bases. The ends lost 5 bases at V and 3 bases at J; junction bases unmatched: 13. The CDR3 totals 16 residues. Germline V lookup: CDR1 MNHEY, CDR2 SMNVEV (reference sequence). This CDR3 is CASSPFARREGYEQYF. CDR3 coding DNA: TGTGCCAGCAGTCCCTTCGCGAGGAGGGAGGGCTACGAGCAGTACTTC.

The chain links TRBV6-5 to TRBJ2-1; D tentatively fits TRBD1 or TRBD2 (5 bases each). Germline loops: CDR1 MNHEY, CDR2 SVGAGI. CDR3 size: 16 residues. Trimming shortened V by 0 bases and J by 4 bases, and 13 bases separated the two germline ends. CDR3 nucleotide sequence: TGTGCCAGCAGTTACTCGGCAGGGAGCTTTTACAATGAGCAGTTCTTC. Its translation is CASSYSAGSFYNEQFF.

The sample holds many counts of this clonotype. The chain employs TRBV27 and TRBJ1-1; D gene uncertain. From germline, CDR1 is MNHEY and CDR2 SMNVEV (reference sequence). Trimming pared 2 bases from V and 1 base from J, leaving 5 bases between. The CDR3 runs to 13 residues. The CDR3 region is CASSLNRNTEAFF. CDR3 DNA sequence: TGTGCCAGCAGTTTAAACCGGAACACTGAAGCTTTCTTT.

This clonotype was detected many times. This sequence joins TRBV6-1 and TRBJ2-7; no clear D gene. Germline V gives CDR1 MNHNS, CDR2 SASEGT. This CDR3 is built from 13 residues. The V end lost 10 bases, the J end lost 1 base, and 14 bases lay between the germline ends. The CDR3 here is CAIGRAGSYEQYF. The CDR3 bases are TGTGCCATTGGTCGGGCCGGGTCCTACGAGCAGTACTTC.

V and J are TRBV20-1 and TRBJ2-7; no definite D call. Trimming cost V 3 bases and J 0 bases, with 9 bases left between them. The CDR3 has 13 residues. The germline V gene has CDR1 DFQATT and CDR2 SNEGSKA (reference sequence). CDR3 sequence (DNA): TGCAGTGCTAGTGAGGCTCCCTCCTACGAGCAGTACTTC. Amino acids: CSASEAPSYEQYF.

This clonotype has ten or more counts. The chain combines TRBV10-3 with TRBJ2-3, with 12 bases matching TRBD2. The junction had 5 bases not matched to a gene; V was cut back by 10 bases and J by 3 bases. Germline CDR1 is ENHRY and CDR2 is SYGVKD. The length of the CDR3 is 14 residues. The chain's CDR3 is CASRLAGVTDTQYF. In DNA, the CDR3 is TGTGCCAGCAGACTAGCGGGAGTGACAGATACGCAGTATTTT.

This clonotype showed up just a few times. The V call is TRBV5-1, the J call TRBJ2-1; 10 bases are shared with TRBD2. Germline assignment: CDR1 SGHRS and CDR2 YFSETQ. V shed 0 bases and J 1 base; nucleotides not matched to a gene: 4. The CDR3 runs 17 residues. The CDR3 bases are TGCGCCAGCAGCTTGGTTAGCGGGAGGCAATCCTACAATGAGCAGTTCTTC. This codes for CASSLVSGRQSYNEQFF.

This clonotype was seen repeatedly, ten times or more. J is TRBJ2-3 and V is TRBV12-3 or TRBV12-4, with 11 bases aligning to TRBD2. V shed 3 bases and J 6 bases; nucleotides not matched to a gene: 8. This CDR3 has 16 amino acids. The CDR3 protein is CASSFIWLAGGDTQYF. The DNA for the CDR3 is TGTGCCAGCAGTTTTATTTGGCTAGCGGGAGGTGATACGCAGTATTTT.